These T cell receptor beta chains were read from a single sample in a study of blood T cell repertoires in COVID-19. Method: immunoSEQ multiplex PCR; TCRdb's copy keeps in-frame clones and lacks some. The sample has 150,000 to 250,000 clones; roughly 80% are singletons. The sample comprised peripheral blood. These receptors all come from a woman aged 40 to 55 with COVID-19, enrolled during active disease. Both conserved end residues are part of each CDR3. The order of the fields is V gene, clone size, J gene, CDR3 length, D gene, CDR3 DNA, CDR3 protein. The D gene is left open where the match is weak. A row's size may be missing; if present it is once, few, many or a size class.

V gene: TRBV7-9
clone size: -
J gene: TRBJ2-3
CDR3 length: 16
D gene: TRBD2
CDR3 DNA: TGTGCCAGCAGCTTGCTCGGACTAGCGGGGGGTAATACGCAGTATTTT
CDR3 protein: CASSLLGLAGGNTQYF

V gene: TRBV5-5
clone size: few
J gene: TRBJ2-1
CDR3 length: 18
D gene: -
CDR3 DNA: TGTGCCAGCAGCTTGGATGCGGGGTCCCCCTACTCCTACAATGAGCAGTTCTTC
CDR3 protein: CASSLDAGSPYSYNEQFF

V gene: TRBV7-2
clone size: -
J gene: TRBJ1-5
CDR3 length: 12
D gene: -
CDR3 DNA: TGTGCCAGCAGCCCCGCTCATGAGACCCAGCATTTT
CDR3 protein: CASSPAHETQHF

V gene: TRBV7-2
clone size: -
J gene: TRBJ1-5
CDR3 length: 15
D gene: -
CDR3 DNA: TGTGCCAGCAGCTTAGGGAACAGTTTCAATCAGCCCCAGCATTTT
CDR3 protein: CASSLGNSFNQPQHF

V gene: TRBV19
clone size: -
J gene: TRBJ2-7
CDR3 length: 14
D gene: -
CDR3 DNA: TGTGCCAGTAGTATACGCGGATCTTCCTACGAGCAGTACTTC
CDR3 protein: CASSIRGSSYEQYF

V gene: TRBV2
clone size: -
J gene: TRBJ2-3
CDR3 length: 14
D gene: -
CDR3 DNA: TGTGCCAGCAGTGTAATCGCCTACACAGATACGCAGTATTTT
CDR3 protein: CASSVIAYTDTQYF

V gene: TRBV7-2
clone size: -
J gene: TRBJ1-5
CDR3 length: 15
D gene: TRBD1
CDR3 DNA: TGTGCCAGCAGCTTAGCGGCGACAGGGAATCAGCCCCAGCATTTT
CDR3 protein: CASSLAATGNQPQHF

V gene: TRBV5-1
clone size: -
J gene: TRBJ2-3
CDR3 length: 16
D gene: -
CDR3 DNA: TGCGCCAGCAGCGCCGACAGGTCATCTAGCACAGATACGCAGTATTTT
CDR3 protein: CASSADRSSSTDTQYF

V gene: TRBV7-6
clone size: few
J gene: TRBJ2-1
CDR3 length: 15
D gene: TRBD2
CDR3 DNA: TGTGCCAGCAGCTTAGTGGGACTAGCGGTGGGTGAGCAGTTCTTC
CDR3 protein: CASSLVGLAVGEQFF

V gene: TRBV12-3/TRBV12-4
clone size: -
J gene: TRBJ1-6
CDR3 length: 13
D gene: -
CDR3 DNA: TGTGCCAGCAGCGTAGAGTACAATTCACCCCTCCACTTT
CDR3 protein: CASSVEYNSPLHF

V gene: TRBV2
clone size: -
J gene: TRBJ2-6
CDR3 length: 19
D gene: TRBD2
CDR3 DNA: TGTGCCAGCAGATCCCGTCTACTAGCGGGACACTCTGGGGCCAACGTCCTGACTTTC
CDR3 protein: CASRSRLLAGHSGANVLTF

V gene: TRBV9
clone size: few
J gene: TRBJ2-7
CDR3 length: 15
D gene: TRBD2
CDR3 DNA: TGTGCCAGCAGCGTAGGGGGACTAGCGGGAGGCGAGCAGTACTTC
CDR3 protein: CASSVGGLAGGEQYF

V gene: TRBV7-6
clone size: -
J gene: TRBJ2-3
CDR3 length: 16
D gene: -
CDR3 DNA: TGTGCCAGCAGCAGGGGGGGGACTTCTTTCACAGATACGCAGTATTTT
CDR3 protein: CASSRGGTSFTDTQYF

V gene: TRBV15
clone size: -
J gene: TRBJ1-3
CDR3 length: 17
D gene: -
CDR3 DNA: TGTGCCACCAGCAGAGAGTCCGGAGGGGTTAAAAGGAACACCATATATTTT
CDR3 protein: CATSRESGGVKRNTIYF

V gene: TRBV7-9
clone size: -
J gene: TRBJ2-7
CDR3 length: 13
D gene: -
CDR3 DNA: TGTGCCAGCAGCTTAAACAGCTTCAACGAGCAGTACTTC
CDR3 protein: CASSLNSFNEQYF

V gene: TRBV7-2
clone size: -
J gene: TRBJ2-2
CDR3 length: 18
D gene: -
CDR3 DNA: TGTGCCAGCAGCTTAGTGGGGCGTGTGGGTCGAGGAACCGGGGAGCTGTTTTTT
CDR3 protein: CASSLVGRVGRGTGELFF

V gene: TRBV7-2
clone size: -
J gene: TRBJ2-1
CDR3 length: 19
D gene: TRBD2
CDR3 DNA: TGTGCCAGCAGCTTAGATGAGAGCGGGGGTCGATGGTCCTACAATGAGCAGTTCTTC
CDR3 protein: CASSLDESGGRWSYNEQFF

V gene: TRBV11-2
clone size: few
J gene: TRBJ2-3
CDR3 length: 15
D gene: -
CDR3 DNA: TGTGCCAGCAGCTTAGACGGGGTTAGCACAGATACGCAGTATTTT
CDR3 protein: CASSLDGVSTDTQYF

V gene: TRBV7-9
clone size: -
J gene: TRBJ2-1
CDR3 length: 11
D gene: -
CDR3 DNA: TGTGCCAGCGGCGGCTGGGATGAGCAGTTCTTC
CDR3 protein: CASGGWDEQFF

V gene: TRBV5-6
clone size: -
J gene: TRBJ2-5
CDR3 length: 17
D gene: TRBD2
CDR3 DNA: TGTGCCAGCAGCGAAAGAACTAGCGGCGCGCGGCGAGAGACCCAGTACTTC
CDR3 protein: CASSERTSGARRETQYF